These T cell receptor beta chains were read from a single sample in a study of cytomegalovirus exposure and HLA in healthy donors. Data came from immunoSEQ multiplex PCR; TCRdb stores just in-frame clones and leaves some out. The repertoire consists of over 150,000 clones, with roughly 79% occurring once and the leading ten covering 2.9%. Sequencing input: PBMCs. The receptor source for this set is a male donor in good health and CMV-seronegative. Both conserved end residues are part of each CDR3. D genes are given only for firm matches. The size field is filled for only some rows; it gives once, few, many or a size class.

V gene: TRBV28; clone size: -; J gene: TRBJ2-3; D gene: -; CDR3 protein: CASDRGSTDTQYF; CDR3 DNA: TGTGCCAGCGATAGGGGCAGCACAGATACGCAGTATTTT
V gene: TRBV5-1; clone size: -; J gene: TRBJ1-2; D gene: -; CDR3 protein: CASGPGQTSDTNYGYTF; CDR3 DNA: TGCGCCAGCGGACCCGGACAGACGAGCGATACTAACTATGGCTACACCTTC
V gene: TRBV27; clone size: few; J gene: TRBJ2-5; D gene: TRBD2; CDR3 protein: CASSLRAGGSGSETQYF; CDR3 DNA: TGTGCCAGCAGTTTAAGAGCGGGAGGGTCGGGTAGCGAGACCCAGTACTTC
V gene: TRBV7-3; clone size: -; J gene: TRBJ1-1; D gene: -; CDR3 protein: CASSYILNTEAFF; CDR3 DNA: TGTGCCAGCAGCTACATTCTGAACACTGAAGCTTTCTTT
V gene: TRBV25-1; clone size: few; J gene: TRBJ2-1; D gene: TRBD2; CDR3 protein: CASSWTSSNEQFF; CDR3 DNA: TGTGCCAGCAGCTGGACTAGCTCCAATGAGCAGTTCTTC
V gene: TRBV4-1; clone size: -; J gene: TRBJ2-3; D gene: -; CDR3 protein: CASRYRGADTQYF; CDR3 DNA: TGCGCCAGCAGATATCGCGGGGCAGATACGCAGTATTTT
V gene: TRBV20-1; clone size: -; J gene: TRBJ1-1; D gene: -; CDR3 protein: CSARGSVEAFF; CDR3 DNA: TGCAGTGCTAGAGGGTCGGTTGAAGCTTTCTTT
V gene: TRBV30; clone size: -; J gene: TRBJ1-5; D gene: -; CDR3 protein: CAWSPGGNQPQHF; CDR3 DNA: TGTGCCTGGAGCCCGGGAGGCAATCAGCCCCAGCATTTT
V gene: TRBV7-9; clone size: few; J gene: TRBJ2-1; D gene: -; CDR3 protein: CSSSDLSVPSSYNEQFF; CDR3 DNA: TGTTCCAGCAGCGACCTTAGCGTTCCGAGCTCCTACAATGAGCAGTTCTTC
V gene: TRBV5-1; clone size: -; J gene: TRBJ2-3; D gene: -; CDR3 protein: CASSSGGSDTQYF; CDR3 DNA: TGCGCCAGCAGCTCCGGCGGGTCAGATACGCAGTATTTT
V gene: TRBV2; clone size: -; J gene: TRBJ2-7; D gene: -; CDR3 protein: CASSPRSSYEQYF; CDR3 DNA: TGTGCCAGCAGTCCCCGGAGCTCCTACGAGCAGTACTTC
V gene: TRBV6-5; clone size: -; J gene: TRBJ1-6; D gene: TRBD1; CDR3 protein: CASSHAGTALTLHF; CDR3 DNA: TGTGCCAGCAGCCATGCCGGGACAGCCCTCACCCTCCACTTT
V gene: TRBV6-5; clone size: -; J gene: TRBJ1-5; D gene: -; CDR3 protein: CASSYSGDNQPQHF; CDR3 DNA: TGTGCCAGCAGTTACTCCGGGGACAATCAGCCCCAGCATTTT
V gene: TRBV2; clone size: -; J gene: TRBJ1-4; D gene: TRBD1; CDR3 protein: CASTLGQREKLFF; CDR3 DNA: TGTGCCAGCACCTTGGGACAGAGAGAAAAACTGTTTTTT
V gene: TRBV7-9; clone size: -; J gene: TRBJ2-5; D gene: -; CDR3 protein: CSSSLGGQTYQETQYF; CDR3 DNA: TGTTCCAGCAGCTTGGGGGGACAGACGTACCAAGAGACCCAGTACTTC
V gene: TRBV5-4; clone size: -; J gene: TRBJ2-7; D gene: -; CDR3 protein: CASSPGTSAYEQYF; CDR3 DNA: TGTGCCAGCAGCCCGGGGACATCTGCGTACGAGCAGTACTTC
V gene: TRBV6-5; clone size: once; J gene: TRBJ1-5; D gene: -; CDR3 protein: CASGAGGGQPQHF; CDR3 DNA: TGTGCCAGCGGAGCCGGGGGAGGTCAGCCCCAGCATTTT
V gene: TRBV5-1; clone size: -; J gene: TRBJ1-1; D gene: -; CDR3 protein: CASSLEHMNTEAFF; CDR3 DNA: TGCGCCAGCAGCTTAGAACACATGAACACTGAAGCTTTCTTT
V gene: TRBV6-4; clone size: -; J gene: TRBJ1-2; D gene: -; CDR3 protein: CASSPQGQDGYTF; CDR3 DNA: TGTGCCAGCAGCCCTCAGGGGCAAGATGGCTACACCTTC
V gene: TRBV5-1; clone size: -; J gene: TRBJ1-5; D gene: -; CDR3 protein: CASSLGGGSNQPQHF; CDR3 DNA: TGCGCCAGCAGCTTGGGGGGCGGTAGCAATCAGCCCCAGCATTTT